This TCR beta chain was obtained from a study of blood T cell repertoires in COVID-19. Study overall: There were acute and convalescent COVID-19 samples, and they came from the United States, Italy and Spain. PBMCs, B-cell-depleted T cells, or T cells were the source of the cDNA or gDNA that made up the material.

Germline assignment: CDR1 SGDLS and CDR2 YYNGEE. The CDR3 consists of 14 residues. V was clipped by 0 bases and J by 6 bases; unmatched bases: 5. As handled by the study authors: Amplification of reference gene primers provided the estimated nucleated cell counts. Only in-frame clones appear in the TCRdb table, and some are missing; sequencing was by immunoSEQ multiplex PCR. Clone size and the V and J calls come from that table; the DNA yielded D and trimming. The data show approximately 200,000 clones, about 86% seen once. The J gene is TRBJ2-7, the V gene TRBV9; 8 positions agree with TRBD1. Input material: peripheral blood. This clonotype was sampled from a woman aged 60 to 75 with acute or convalescent COVID-19. CDR3 region: CASSVEAQGVEQYF. The CDR3 DNA sequence: TGTGCCAGCAGCGTAGAGGCACAGGGGGTCGAGCAGTACTTC.